A single sample is the source of the 28 T cell receptor beta chains below, sequenced in a study of blood T cell repertoires in COVID-19. Sequenced by immunoSEQ multiplex PCR; TCRdb stores in-frame clones only, minus some. Of about 230,000 clones listed, more than 65% are singletons. Sequenced sample: peripheral blood. These TCRs come from a man aged 35 to 55 who had recovered from COVID-19.

This clone was counted between two and nine times. The chain combines TRBV21-1 with TRBJ1-2; TRBD1, as called in the table, went unchecked against the DNA. TRBV21-1 is a documented pseudogene. The CDR3 has 15 residues. The CDR3 DNA reads as TGTGCCAGCAGCAAAGGGGGACAACTTCCCGGTGGCTACACCTTC. Its translation is CASSKGGQLPGGYTF.

This clone appeared a few times. The genes are TRBV2 and TRBJ2-1; TRBD2 matches at 9 bases. CDR1 and CDR2 from the germline V gene are SNHLY and FYNNEI. V was pared by 3 bases and J by 5 bases, with 2 bases of the junction left unmatched. The CDR3 has 14 residues. This chain's CDR3 is CASSEGLAHNEQFF. The CDR3 region has the DNA TGTGCCAGCAGTGAGGGACTAGCCCACAATGAGCAGTTCTTC.

This clone appeared once. The chain combines TRBV7-9 with TRBJ1-1; D possibly corresponds to TRBD1 (5 bases). The germline V and J ends were trimmed by 5 bases and 2 bases, with 15 bases remaining between them. Germline lookup yields CDR1 SEHNR and CDR2 FQNEAQ (reference sequence). This CDR3 comprises 15 residues. DNA for the CDR3: TGTGCCAGCAGCCTTCGGGCGGGGGTCAACACTGAAGCTTTCTTT. Encoded protein: CASSLRAGVNTEAFF.

The CDR3 nucleotides read TGTGCCAGCAGCCATTCGAGGTATAGCAATCAGCCCCAGCATTTT. This translates into CASSHSRYSNQPQHF. V is TRBV5-6 and J is TRBJ1-5; D is unresolved. CDR1 SGHDT and CDR2 YYEEEE come from the germline V gene. The CDR3 sequence is 15 residues long. Between the trimmed V and J ends, which lost 4 bases and 0 bases, there was a span of 11 bases.

J is TRBJ1-2 and V is TRBV4-3, with D possibly matching TRBD1 (6 bases). V was clipped by 1 base and J by 4 bases, with 10 bases between them. This CDR3 has 14 amino acids. Germline-derived CDR1 and CDR2 are LGHNA and YSLEER. The chain's CDR3 is CASSQGGLGYGYTF. CDR3 sequence (DNA): TGCGCCAGCAGCCAAGGGGGGCTCGGCTATGGCTACACCTTC.

The CDR3 nucleotides are TGTGCCAGCAGCCCGCGGACAGGAAGCACAGATACGCAGTATTTT. Its protein is CASSPRTGSTDTQYF. The chain couples TRBV9 to TRBJ2-3; 7 nucleotides align to TRBD1. The trim removed 4 bases at V and 0 bases at J, leaving 5 bases unmatched. Germline CDR1 and CDR2: SGDLS and YYNGEE. This CDR3 is built from 15 residues.

The chain links TRBV7-2 to TRBJ2-3, with a tentative D call TRBD2 (6 bases). This CDR3 is built from 15 residues. Germline V gene lookup returns CDR1 SGHTA and CDR2 FQGNSA. V lost 4 bases and J 4 bases, leaving 15 bases between the germline ends. The CDR3 protein is CASSYRDSQPDTQYF. The CDR3 bases are TGTGCCAGCAGCTACCGGGACTCTCAACCAGATACGCAGTATTTT.

The chain couples TRBV27 to TRBJ1-4, with a tentative D call TRBD1 (5 bases). The CDR3 runs to 15 residues. V gave up 0 bases and J gave up 3 bases, with 8 bases separating them. Germline V lookup: CDR1 MNHEY, CDR2 SMNVEV (reference sequence). The CDR3 DNA reads TGTGCCAGCAGTTTATCTTGGGGGGCTAATGAAAAACTGTTTTTT. The encoded protein is CASSLSWGANEKLFF.

The chain combines TRBV4-1 with TRBJ1-6; tentatively, D is TRBD1 (6 bases). Germline values: CDR1 MGHRA, CDR2 YSYEKL. The CDR3 sequence is 17 residues long. V dropped 1 base and J dropped 9 bases, with 19 bases sitting between them. CDR3 region: CASSQVGGALYGSPLHF. The CDR3 DNA is TGCGCCAGCAGCCAAGTTGGGGGGGCGTTGTACGGTTCACCCCTCCACTTT.

Here the CDR3 DNA reads TGTGCCAGCAGCTTGGTTACTAGCGGTTTGAGCTCCTACAATGAGCAGTTCTTC. It is translated as CASSLVTSGLSSYNEQFF. The genes are TRBV5-8 and TRBJ2-1, with 8 bases aligning to TRBD2. The CDR3 runs 18 residues. Germline values: CDR1 SGHTS, CDR2 YDEGEE. V shed 0 bases and J 0 bases; nucleotides not matched to a gene: 8.

The chain uses TRBV19 and TRBJ1-2, with TRBD1 matching over 7 bases. The trim removed 5 bases at V and 2 bases at J, leaving 5 bases unmatched. The CDR3 length is 14 residues. In germline, CDR1 is LNHDA, CDR2 SQIVND (reference sequence). The CDR3 bases are TGTGCCAGTAGTGTTCTACAGGGGAACTATGGCTACACCTTC. It is translated as CASSVLQGNYGYTF.

The chain couples TRBV7-2 to TRBJ2-7, with D tentatively TRBD1 (5 bases). V was trimmed by 5 bases and J by 0 bases, leaving 17 bases between them. The CDR3 has 16 residues. CDR1 and CDR2 (germline): SGHTA, FQGNSA. CDR3 protein: CASSPRPDRDSYEQYF. The CDR3 coding sequence is TGTGCCAGCAGCCCCCGACCAGACAGAGACTCCTACGAGCAGTACTTC.

V is TRBV4-3 and J is TRBJ2-7, with D perhaps matching TRBD1 (5 bases). The CDR3 has 14 amino acids. Deletions cut 2 bases from V and 3 bases from J, with 11 bases between. Germline V gene sequence: CDR1 LGHNA, CDR2 YSLEER. CDR3 sequence reads: CASSQRPRDYEQYF. CDR3 nucleotides: TGCGCCAGCAGCCAAAGGCCCAGGGACTACGAGCAGTACTTC.

This rearrangement joins TRBV2 to TRBJ2-6, with D unclear. The CDR3 is 14 residues long. With 4 bases removed from V and 4 bases from J, the gap between germline ends came to 8 bases. Germline loops: CDR1 SNHLY, CDR2 FYNNEI. The CDR3 nucleotides are TGTGCCAGCAGTGGTGTTTCGGGGGCCAACGTCCTGACTTTC. Translating it yields CASSGVSGANVLTF.

This sequence joins TRBV19 and TRBJ2-3, with TRBD2 matching 14 bases. This CDR3 is 14 amino acids long. V lost 9 bases to trimming and J lost 4 bases; unmatched junction nucleotides: 3. Germline CDR1 is LNHDA and CDR2 is SQIVND (reference sequence). DNA of the CDR3: TGTGCCAGCGGACTAGCGGGAGGCTCAGATACGCAGTATTTT. It codes for CASGLAGGSDTQYF.

This clone was detected only a few times. The rearrangement links TRBV10-2 to TRBJ2-4; possible D gene TRBD2, 6 bases. Germline V gene data show CDR1 as WSHSY and CDR2 as SAAADI. This CDR3 comprises 15 residues. The V end was cut by 6 bases, the J end by 0 bases, with 12 bases between. The CDR3 region is CASRPGTSAKNIQYF. The CDR3 nucleotides read TGCGCCAGCAGGCCAGGGACTTCAGCCAAAAACATTCAGTACTTC.

V gene TRBV19 combines with J gene TRBJ1-3; possible D gene TRBD1, 6 bases. The V end was cut by 4 bases, the J end by 2 bases, with 15 bases between. The CDR3 extends over 16 amino acids. In germline, CDR1 is LNHDA, CDR2 SQIVND (reference sequence). CDR3 nucleotide sequence: TGTGCCAGTAGTACCCTACAGGGTCAGGCTGGAAACACCATATATTTT. Protein product: CASSTLQGQAGNTIYF.

The CDR3 sequence is CASSAGTSGRSGELFF. CDR3 nucleotides: TGTGCCAGCAGCGCCGGGACTAGCGGTCGGTCCGGGGAGCTGTTTTTT. J is TRBJ2-2 and V is TRBV9, with 11 bases fitting TRBD2. With V trimmed by 3 bases and J by 6 bases, 7 bases remained unmatched. Germline V CDR1 and CDR2: SGDLS, YYNGEE. This CDR3 has 16 residues.

This clone was seen only once. The rearrangement joins TRBV11-2 to TRBJ1-2, with 9 nucleotides matching TRBD1. There are 15 residues in the CDR3. V trimming: 3 bases; J trimming: 3 bases; junction bases outside the gene matches: 5. The germline V gene encodes CDR1 SGHAT and CDR2 FQNNGV. In DNA form, the CDR3 reads TGTGCCAGCAGCTTTGAACAGGGGGCGTACTATGGCTACACCTTC. Protein sequence: CASSFEQGAYYGYTF.

The rearrangement joins TRBV5-1 to TRBJ2-1, with 8 bases matching TRBD2. CDR3 length: 16 amino acids. Trimming took 4 bases from V and 0 from J; bases not matched to a gene: 6. From germline, CDR1 is SGHRS and CDR2 YFSETQ. CDR3 sequence reads: CASSVPLADSYNEQFF. DNA for the CDR3: TGCGCCAGCAGCGTTCCACTAGCGGACTCCTACAATGAGCAGTTCTTC.

The chain couples TRBV30 to TRBJ2-3; 8 bases align to TRBD1. Germline V gives CDR1 GTSNPN, CDR2 SVGIG (reference sequence). Germline trimming cut 4 bases from V and 3 bases from J; bases unmatched to any gene: 3. This CDR3 region has 13 residues. CDR3: CAWIRQGTDTQYF. CDR3 DNA: TGTGCCTGGATCCGACAGGGGACAGATACGCAGTATTTT.

J is TRBJ2-1 and V is TRBV2, with 9 bases that match TRBD1. The CDR3 loop spans 15 amino acids. The V gene end was trimmed by 5 bases and the J gene end by 4 bases; junction bases not matched to a gene: 6. Germline lookup yields CDR1 SNHLY and CDR2 FYNNEI. The CDR3 protein is CASSKTGTGYNEQFF. In DNA, the CDR3 is TGTGCCAGCAGTAAAACCGGGACAGGGTACAATGAGCAGTTCTTC.

CDR3: CASSTAMNTEAFF. The DNA for the CDR3 is TGTGCCAGCAGCACAGCAATGAACACTGAAGCTTTCTTT. The chain uses TRBV7-2 and TRBJ1-1; D call uncertain. With 5 bases removed from V and 0 bases from J, the gap between germline ends came to 7 bases. Germline CDR1 is SGHTA and CDR2 is FQGNSA. The CDR3 is 13 amino acids.

V gene TRBV7-9 combines with J gene TRBJ1-1; D is undetermined. The germline V gene encodes CDR1 SEHNR and CDR2 FQNEAQ (reference sequence). V dropped 3 bases and J dropped 4 bases, with 3 bases sitting between them. The CDR3 is 11 amino acids. CDR3 protein: CASSLSTEAFF. CDR3 nucleotide sequence: TGTGCCAGCAGCTTGAGCACTGAAGCTTTCTTT.

The chain is built from TRBV6-5 and TRBJ1-1; the D is unclear. CDR1 is MNHEY, CDR2 SVGAGI, per germline. The CDR3 spans 11 residues. V was shortened by 7 bases and J by 5 bases, with 8 bases between the two germline ends. The CDR3 region is CASTRGTEAFF. The CDR3 coding sequence is TGTGCCAGCACCCGAGGAACTGAAGCTTTCTTT.

V is TRBV9 and J is TRBJ2-1; TRBD2 matches at 12 bases. The J segment lost 6 bases and the V segment lost 7 bases, leaving 8 bases of the junction unmatched. Germline CDR1 reads SGDLS; CDR2 reads YYNGEE. There are 15 residues in the CDR3. The CDR3, as DNA: TGTGCCAGCTCTCCGGGACTAGCGGGCTTCAATGAGCAGTTCTTC. As protein: CASSPGLAGFNEQFF.

The chain has TRBV2 and TRBJ2-1; 12 bases are shared with TRBD2. Looked up from germline, CDR1 is SNHLY and CDR2 is FYNNEI. The junction had 2 bases not matched to a gene; V was cut back by 6 bases and J by 8 bases. This CDR3 contains 13 residues. The CDR3: CASRLAGGDEQFF. In nucleotides, the CDR3 is TGTGCCAGCAGACTAGCGGGAGGCGATGAGCAGTTCTTC.

The chain has TRBV5-4 and TRBJ2-7, with 8 bases aligning to TRBD2. The CDR3 contains 14 residues. Looked up from germline, CDR1 is SGHNT and CDR2 is YYREEE (reference sequence). The V segment lost 4 bases and the J segment 5 bases; nucleotides outside the gene matches: 8. The CDR3 DNA is TGTGCCAGCAGCACCTCGGGACTAGGTGACGAGCAGTACTTC. The encoded protein is CASSTSGLGDEQYF. The whole variable domain, filled in from reference TRBV5-4 and TRBJ2-7, reads ETGVTQSPTHLIKTRGQQVTLRCSSQSGHNTVSWYQQALGQGPQFIFQYYREEENGRGNFPPRFSGLQFPNYSSELNVNALELDDSALYLCASSTSGLGDEQYFGPGTRLTVT.